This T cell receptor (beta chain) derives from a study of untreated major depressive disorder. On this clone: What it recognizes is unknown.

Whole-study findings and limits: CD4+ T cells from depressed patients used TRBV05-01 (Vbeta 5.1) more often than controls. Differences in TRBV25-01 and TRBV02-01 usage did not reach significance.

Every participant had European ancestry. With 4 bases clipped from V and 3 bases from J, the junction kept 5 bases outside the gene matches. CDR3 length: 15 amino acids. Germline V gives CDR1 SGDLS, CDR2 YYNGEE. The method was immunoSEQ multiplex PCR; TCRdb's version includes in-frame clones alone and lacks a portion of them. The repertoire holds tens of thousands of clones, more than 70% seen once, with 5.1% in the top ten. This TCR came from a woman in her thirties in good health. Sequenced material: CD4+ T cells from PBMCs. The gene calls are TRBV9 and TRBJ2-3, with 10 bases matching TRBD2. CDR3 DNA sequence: TGTGCCAGCAGCTTAGAGCGGGGGGGAACAGATACGCAGTATTTT. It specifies CASSLERGGTDTQYF. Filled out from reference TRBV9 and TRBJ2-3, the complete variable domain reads DSGVTQTPKHLITATGQRVTLRCSPRSGDLSVYWYQQSLDQGLQFLIQYYNGEERAKGNILERFSAQQFPDLHSELNLSSLELGDSALYFCASSLERGGTDTQYFGPGTRLTVL.